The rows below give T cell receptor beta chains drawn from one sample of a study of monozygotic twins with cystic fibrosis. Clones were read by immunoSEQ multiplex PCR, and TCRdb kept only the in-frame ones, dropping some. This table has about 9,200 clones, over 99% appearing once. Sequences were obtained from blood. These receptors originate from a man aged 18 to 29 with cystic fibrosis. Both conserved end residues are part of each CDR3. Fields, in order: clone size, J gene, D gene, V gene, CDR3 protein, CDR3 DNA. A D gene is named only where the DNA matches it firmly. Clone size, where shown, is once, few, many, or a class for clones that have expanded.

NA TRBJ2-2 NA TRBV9 CASSVISSPGELFF TGTGCCAGCAGCGTCATTTCGAGTCCCGGGGAGCTGTTTTTT
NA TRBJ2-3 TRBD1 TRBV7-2 CASSLVRGRTDTQYF TGTGCCAGCAGCTTAGTGAGGGGGCGGACAGATACGCAGTATTTT
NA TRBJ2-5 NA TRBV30 CAWARETQYF TGTGCCTGGGCTCGGGAGACCCAGTACTTC
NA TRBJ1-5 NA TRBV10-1 CASSAGKAYSNQPQHF TGCGCCAGCAGTGCGGGGAAGGCTTATAGCAATCAGCCCCAGCATTTT
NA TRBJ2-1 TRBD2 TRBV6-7 CASSYFHRGVPNEQFF TGTGCCAGCAGTTACTTTCATCGGGGGGTGCCGAATGAGCAGTTCTTC
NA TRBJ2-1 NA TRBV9 CASSVEVARSSYNEQFF TGTGCCAGCAGCGTAGAGGTGGCGCGGAGCTCCTACAATGAGCAGTTCTTC
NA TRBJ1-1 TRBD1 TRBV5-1 CASSQPGQGRNTEAFF TGCGCCAGCAGCCAGCCAGGACAGGGGAGAAACACTGAAGCTTTCTTT
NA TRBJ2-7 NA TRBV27 CASSLSGLAYYEQYF TGTGCCAGCAGTTTATCGGGCCTAGCGTACTACGAGCAGTACTTC
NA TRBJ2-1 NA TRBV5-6 CASSHRRATTNNEQFF TGTGCCAGCAGCCACCGCCGGGCCACAACAAACAATGAGCAGTTCTTC
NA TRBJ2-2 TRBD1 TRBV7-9 CASSLGTGFTGELFF TGTGCCAGCAGCTTGGGGACAGGGTTCACCGGGGAGCTGTTTTTT
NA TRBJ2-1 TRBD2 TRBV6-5 CASSRGLAGEQFF TGTGCCAGCAGCCGCGGACTAGCCGGCGAGCAGTTCTTC
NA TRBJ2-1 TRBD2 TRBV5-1 CASSLHGTSDNEQFF TGCGCCAGCAGCTTACATGGGACTAGCGACAATGAGCAGTTCTTC
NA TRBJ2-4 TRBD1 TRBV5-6 CASSEGPLGGLAKNIQYF TGTGCCAGCAGCGAGGGACCGCTAGGGGGCCTAGCCAAAAACATTCAGTACTTC
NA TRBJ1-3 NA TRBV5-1 CASSLDGLDTIYF TGCGCCAGCAGCTTGGACGGATTAGACACCATATATTTT
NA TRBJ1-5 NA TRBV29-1 CSVREGSQPQHF TGCAGCGTTCGTGAGGGTAGTCAGCCCCAGCATTTT
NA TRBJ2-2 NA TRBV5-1 CASSSAGANTGELFF TGCGCCAGCAGCTCGGCAGGCGCGAACACCGGGGAGCTGTTTTTT
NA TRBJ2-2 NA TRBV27 CASSATFRVATGELFF TGTGCCAGCAGCGCGACGTTTAGAGTCGCCACCGGGGAGCTGTTTTTT
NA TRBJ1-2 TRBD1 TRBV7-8 CASSSRGTGQGYTF TGTGCCAGCAGCTCGAGGGGGACAGGACAGGGCTACACCTTC
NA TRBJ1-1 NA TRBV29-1 CSVAKSGQPLTEAFF TGCAGCGTTGCTAAAAGTGGGCAGCCCTTGACTGAAGCTTTCTTT
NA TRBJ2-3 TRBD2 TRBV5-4 CASSLAGGLTDTQYF TGTGCCAGCAGCTTAGCGGGGGGATTAACAGATACGCAGTATTTT
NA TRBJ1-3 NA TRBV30 CAWSTRDIYSGNTIYF TGTGCCTGGAGTACGAGGGACATTTATTCTGGAAACACCATATATTTT
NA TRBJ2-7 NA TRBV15 CATSPDPGSYEQYF TGTGCCACCAGTCCAGACCCGGGGTCCTACGAGCAGTACTTC
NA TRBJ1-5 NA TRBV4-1 CASSPWGSQPQHF TGCGCCAGCAGCCCCTGGGGGTCTCAGCCCCAGCATTTT
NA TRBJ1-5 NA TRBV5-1 CASSLGEYNQPQHF TGCGCCAGCAGCTTGGGGGAATATAATCAGCCCCAGCATTTT
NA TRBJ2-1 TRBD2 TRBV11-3 CASSPRGLAPRDEQFF TGTGCCAGCAGCCCCCGGGGACTAGCCCCTCGGGATGAGCAGTTCTTC
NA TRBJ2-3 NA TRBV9 CASSVGPIAGTDTQYF TGTGCCAGCAGCGTAGGTCCGATAGCGGGCACAGATACGCAGTATTTT
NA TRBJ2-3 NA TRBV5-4 CASSPDRFPDTQYF TGTGCCAGCTCGCCGGACAGATTTCCAGATACGCAGTATTTT
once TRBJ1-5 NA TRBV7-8 CASSLERNQPQHF TGTGCCAGCAGCTTAGAGCGCAATCAGCCCCAGCATTTT
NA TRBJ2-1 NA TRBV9 CASSVARGAHNEQFF TGTGCCAGCAGCGTAGCAAGGGGCGCCCACAATGAGCAGTTCTTC
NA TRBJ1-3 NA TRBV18 CASSPRRERVGNTIYF TGTGCCAGCTCACCACGCCGGGAACGAGTTGGAAACACCATATATTTT
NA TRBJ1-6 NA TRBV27 CASSRGAYNSPLHF TGTGCCAGCAGCCGGGGGGCCTATAATTCACCCCTCCACTTT
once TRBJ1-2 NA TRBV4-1 CASSPDWSGYGYTF TGCGCCAGCAGCCCAGATTGGTCAGGCTATGGCTACACCTTC
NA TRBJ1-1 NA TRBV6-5 CASRGLLNTEAFF TGTGCCAGCAGGGGCTTGTTAAACACTGAAGCTTTCTTT
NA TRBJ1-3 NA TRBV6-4 CASSAGTARGVGGNTIYF TGTGCCAGCAGTGCTGGGACTGCCAGGGGAGTCGGTGGAAACACCATATATTTT
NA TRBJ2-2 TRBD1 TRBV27 CASRRTGDTGELFF TGTGCCAGCAGAAGGACAGGGGACACCGGGGAGCTGTTTTTT
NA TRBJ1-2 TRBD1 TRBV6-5 CASSFGQGSYGYTF TGTGCCAGCAGTTTCGGACAGGGGTCCTATGGCTACACCTTC
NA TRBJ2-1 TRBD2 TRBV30 CAWMPRERFLEQFF TGTGCCTGGATGCCGCGGGAGAGGTTTCTTGAGCAGTTCTTC
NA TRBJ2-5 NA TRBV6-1 CASKTEAGSQETQYF TGTGCCAGCAAGACGGAGGCAGGGTCCCAAGAGACCCAGTACTTC
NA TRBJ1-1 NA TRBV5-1 CASSLTANTEAFF TGCGCCAGCAGCTTGACAGCGAACACTGAAGCTTTCTTT
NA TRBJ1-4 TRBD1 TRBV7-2 CASSPGGTGSREKLFF TGTGCCAGCAGCCCGGGGGGGACAGGGTCGAGAGAAAAACTGTTTTTT
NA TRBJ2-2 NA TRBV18 CASSNTGGSTGELFF TGTGCCAGCTCAAACACTGGGGGATCCACCGGGGAGCTGTTTTTT
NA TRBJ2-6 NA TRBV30 CAWSVGGANVLTF TGTGCCTGGAGTGTAGGTGGGGCCAACGTCCTGACTTTC
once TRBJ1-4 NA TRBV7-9 CASSPTERADIRSEKLFF TGTGCCAGCAGCCCTACGGAGAGGGCGGATATTCGGAGTGAAAAACTGTTTTTT
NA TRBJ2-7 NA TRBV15 CATSRDLATGGREQYF TGTGCCACCAGCAGAGATCTGGCCACGGGGGGCCGCGAGCAGTACTTC
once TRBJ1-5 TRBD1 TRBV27 CASSRQGANQPQHF TGTGCCAGTTCCAGACAGGGGGCCAATCAGCCCCAGCATTTT
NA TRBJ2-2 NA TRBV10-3 CAISESTGDTGELFF TGTGCCATCAGTGAGTCGACGGGGGATACCGGGGAGCTGTTTTTT
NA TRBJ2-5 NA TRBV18 CASSPSRESKETQYF TGTGCCAGCTCACCTTCCAGAGAATCGAAAGAGACCCAGTACTTC
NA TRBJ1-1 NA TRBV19 CASSITSKLEAFF TGTGCCAGTAGTATAACCAGTAAACTTGAAGCTTTCTTT
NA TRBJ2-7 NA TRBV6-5 CASSSPTLASYEQYF TGTGCCAGCAGTTCACCGACACTAGCCTCCTACGAGCAGTACTTC
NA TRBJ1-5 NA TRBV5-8 CASSLRDQPQHF TGTGCCAGCAGCCTCAGAGATCAGCCCCAGCATTTT
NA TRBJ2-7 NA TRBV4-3 CASSQGKFYEQYF TGCGCCAGCAGCCAAGGAAAGTTTTACGAGCAGTACTTC
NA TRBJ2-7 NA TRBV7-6 CASSDGGKDEQYF TGTGCCAGCAGCGACGGGGGCAAGGACGAGCAGTACTTC